The present TCR beta chain was sequenced within a study of T cell responses to AZD1222 COVID-19 vaccine. Combined were second doses at about 4 or about 12 weeks. Germline V gene data show CDR1 as SNHLY and CDR2 as FYNNEI. The CDR3 is 12 amino acids. With V trimmed by 5 bases and J by 10 bases, 4 bases remained unmatched. Produced via immunoSEQ multiplex PCR; TCRdb's table is partial and in-frame only. The sample includes about 25,000 clones, around 86% of them seen just once. About this clone: Its antigen remains unidentified.

Study-level results: Spike-specific TCR breadth rose after two AZD1222 doses, and depth rose as well. Nearly half of spike-specific TCRs reportedly target unmutated variant regions. Clonal diversity was possibly underestimated; the donors were predominantly white British and more often female.

The material was peripheral blood, obtained 28 days after the second AZD1222 dose. The V and J genes are TRBV2 and TRBJ1-1; 10 positions match TRBD1. This receptor was taken from an adult who received the AZD1222 COVID-19 vaccine. CDR3 coding DNA: TGTGCCAGCAGTTTGGACAGGGGGAGAGCTTTCTTT. It codes for CASSLDRGRAFF.